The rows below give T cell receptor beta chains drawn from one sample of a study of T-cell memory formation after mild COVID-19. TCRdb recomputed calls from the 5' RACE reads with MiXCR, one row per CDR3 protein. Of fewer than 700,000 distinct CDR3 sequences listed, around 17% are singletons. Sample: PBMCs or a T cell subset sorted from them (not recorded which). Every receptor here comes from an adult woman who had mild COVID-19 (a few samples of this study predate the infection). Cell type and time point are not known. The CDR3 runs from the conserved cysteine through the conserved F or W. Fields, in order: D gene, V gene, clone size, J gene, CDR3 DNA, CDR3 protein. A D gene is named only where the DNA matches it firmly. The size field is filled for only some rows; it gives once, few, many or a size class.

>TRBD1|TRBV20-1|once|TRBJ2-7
TGCAGTGCTAGGCTCCGGGCAGGGGGTTACGAGCAGTACTTC
CSARLRAGGYEQYF
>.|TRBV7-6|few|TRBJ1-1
TGTGCCAGCAGCACAGACTCCAACACTGAAGCTTTCTTT
CASSTDSNTEAFF
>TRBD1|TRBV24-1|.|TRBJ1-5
TGTGCCACCAGTGATCCGGGACAGGGGGCCTATCAGCCCCAGCATTTT
CATSDPGQGAYQPQHF
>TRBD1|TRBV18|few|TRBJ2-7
TGTGCCAGCTCGCTTTTACCGGGACAGGTAACCTACGAGCAGTACTTC
CASSLLPGQVTYEQYF
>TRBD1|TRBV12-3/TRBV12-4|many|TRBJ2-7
TGTGCCAGCAGTAAGCCGGGACAGGGGTCCTCAGCCGAGCAGTACTTC
CASSKPGQGSSAEQYF
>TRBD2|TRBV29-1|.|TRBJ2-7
TGCAGCGTTGAAGGCCTAGCGGGACGTTACTCCTACGAGCAGTACTTC
CSVEGLAGRYSYEQYF
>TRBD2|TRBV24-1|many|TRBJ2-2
TGTGCCACCAGTGACTCGGGACTAGCGAACACCGGGGAGCTGTTTTTT
CATSDSGLANTGELFF
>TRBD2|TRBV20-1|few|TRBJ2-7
TGCAGTGCTAGAGGAAGGGTGAGCGGGAAGGACGAGCAGTACTTC
CSARGRVSGKDEQYF
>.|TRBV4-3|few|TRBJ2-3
TGCGCCAGCAGCCGACTGCTCGTCGATACGCAGTATTTT
CASSRLLVDTQYF
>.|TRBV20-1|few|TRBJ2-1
TGCAGTGCTAGATTGATAGGGCCCAGGGACAATGAGCAGTTCTTC
CSARLIGPRDNEQFF
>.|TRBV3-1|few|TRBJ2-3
TGTGCCAGCAGTCACAGGGGGGGGCAGACAGATACGCAGTATTTT
CASSHRGGQTDTQYF
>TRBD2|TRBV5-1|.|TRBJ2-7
TGCGCCAGCAGCCCGGGACTAGAGGGGTACGAGCAGTACTTC
CASSPGLEGYEQYF
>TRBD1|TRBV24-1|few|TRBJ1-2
TGTGCCACCAGTGATCAGACAGGGGGCTATGGCTACACCTTC
CATSDQTGGYGYTF
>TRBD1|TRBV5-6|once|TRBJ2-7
TGTGCCAGCAGCCCCTCCGAACAGGGGGCACACGAGCAGTACTTC
CASSPSEQGAHEQYF
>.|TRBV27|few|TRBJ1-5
TGTGCCAGCAGTTTAATCGGGAGCAATCAGCCCCAGCATTTT
CASSLIGSNQPQHF
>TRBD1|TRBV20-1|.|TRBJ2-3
TGCAGTGCCTTTGACAGGGTCAGTAGCACAGATACGCAGTATTTT
CSAFDRVSSTDTQYF
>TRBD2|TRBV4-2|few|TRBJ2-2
TGTGCCAGCAGCCAAGAACTAGCGGGGTCCGCTCACGGGGAGCTGTTTTTT
CASSQELAGSAHGELFF
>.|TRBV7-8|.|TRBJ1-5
TGTGCCAGCAGCTCCCTCGTACGTGGGGAAAATCAGCCCCAGCATTTT
CASSSLVRGENQPQHF
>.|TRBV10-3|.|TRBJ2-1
TGTGCCATCAGTGGACTACAAGCTCTTTCAGGCTCCTACAATGAGCAGTTCTTC
CAISGLQALSGSYNEQFF
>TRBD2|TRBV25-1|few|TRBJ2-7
TGTGCCAGCAGATCCGCGGGGGGATCCTACGAGCAGTACTTC
CASRSAGGSYEQYF
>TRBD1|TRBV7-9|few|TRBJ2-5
TGTGCCAGCAGCGACAGGGGTCCGGAGACCCAGTACTTC
CASSDRGPETQYF
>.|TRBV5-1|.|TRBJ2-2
TGCGCCAGCAGCTTGATCGGACAGAACACCGGGGAGCTGTTTTTT
CASSLIGQNTGELFF
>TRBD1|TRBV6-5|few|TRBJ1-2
TGTGCCAGCAGTTACGCCTTGGACAGGGGGAACTATGGCTACACCTTC
CASSYALDRGNYGYTF
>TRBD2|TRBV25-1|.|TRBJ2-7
TGTGCCAGCAGTGGGTACATAGCGGGAGATGCCTACGAGCAGTACTTC
CASSGYIAGDAYEQYF
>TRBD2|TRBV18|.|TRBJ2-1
TGTGCCAGCTCCCCTCCCTTAGCGGGAGATTTGGAGCAGTTCTTC
CASSPPLAGDLEQFF
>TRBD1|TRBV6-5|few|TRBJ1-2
TGTGCCAGCAGCTATGACAGGGGGTCCTATGGCTACACCTTC
CASSYDRGSYGYTF
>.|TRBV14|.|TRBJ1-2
TGTGCCAGCAGCCCGGGACCGGGGAGTGGCTACACCTTC
CASSPGPGSGYTF
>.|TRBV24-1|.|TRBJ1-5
TGTGCCACCAGTGATTTGCACGGGCAGCCCCAGCATTTT
CATSDLHGQPQHF
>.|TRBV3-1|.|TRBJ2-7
TGTGCCAGCAGCCAACACCTTTCCGGGGCCGGGAACGAGCAGTACTTC
CASSQHLSGAGNEQYF
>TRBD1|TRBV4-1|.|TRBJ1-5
TGCGCCAGCAGCCGCGGACAGGGGGCTTATAGCAATCAGCCCCAGCATTTT
CASSRGQGAYSNQPQHF
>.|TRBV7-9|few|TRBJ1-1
TGTGCCAGCAGCTTAGATCGCAGTTTGAACACTGAAGCTTTCTTT
CASSLDRSLNTEAFF
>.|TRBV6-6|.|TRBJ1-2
TGTGCCAGCAGTTATTCTCCGGGACCGGCTTCTGGGTATGGCTACACCTTC
CASSYSPGPASGYGYTF
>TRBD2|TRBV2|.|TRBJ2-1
TGTGCCAGCAGTGACGGAGCGGGAGGGCACAATGAGCAGTTCTTC
CASSDGAGGHNEQFF
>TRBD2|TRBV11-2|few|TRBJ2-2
TGTGCCAGCAGCTTAAGCGGGGGTTCTGTCGGGGAGCTGTTTTTT
CASSLSGGSVGELFF
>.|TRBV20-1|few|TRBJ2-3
TGCAGTGCTAGAGATCCCCGTACAGGGACAAAGACAGATACGCAGTATTTT
CSARDPRTGTKTDTQYF
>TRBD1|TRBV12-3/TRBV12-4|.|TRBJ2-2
TGTGCCAGCAGTTCCAGGGGGAGAAGAACCGGGGAGCTGTTTTTT
CASSSRGRRTGELFF